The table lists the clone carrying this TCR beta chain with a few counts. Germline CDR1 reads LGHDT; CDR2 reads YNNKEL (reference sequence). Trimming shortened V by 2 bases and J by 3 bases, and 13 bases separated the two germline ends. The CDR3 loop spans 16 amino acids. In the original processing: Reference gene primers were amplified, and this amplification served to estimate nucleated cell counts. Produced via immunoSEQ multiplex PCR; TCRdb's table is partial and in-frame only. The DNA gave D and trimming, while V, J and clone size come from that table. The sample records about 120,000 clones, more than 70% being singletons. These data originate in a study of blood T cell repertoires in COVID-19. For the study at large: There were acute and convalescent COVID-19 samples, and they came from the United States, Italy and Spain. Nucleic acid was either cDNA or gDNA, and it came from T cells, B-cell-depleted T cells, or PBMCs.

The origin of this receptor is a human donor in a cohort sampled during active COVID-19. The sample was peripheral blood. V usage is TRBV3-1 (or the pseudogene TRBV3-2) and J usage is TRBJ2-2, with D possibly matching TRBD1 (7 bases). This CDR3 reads CASSQPQGGYTGELFF. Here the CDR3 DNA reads TGTGCCAGCAGCCAACCCCAGGGGGGCTACACCGGGGAGCTGTTTTTT.